This T cell receptor (beta chain) originates from a study of T cell responses to AZD1222 COVID-19 vaccine. Germline CDR1 and CDR2: SGHKS and YYEKEE (reference sequence). Trimming took 1 base from V and 1 from J, leaving 5 bases between them. The CDR3 runs to 14 residues. This clone has only one observation. Its antigen is still unknown. Points from the study as a whole: Clonal diversity may have been underestimated, and the donors were mostly white British, with more females than males. Spike-specific TCR breadth and depth went up after people got two AZD1222 doses. Seropositive status at baseline applied to only a handful of AZD1222 recipients. In the spike-specific TCR repertoire, nearly half reportedly target unmutated variant regions.

Assay: immunoSEQ multiplex PCR; the TCRdb copy retains only in-frame clones and omits some. The data show about 190,000 clones, approximately 90% seen once. Material: peripheral blood, obtained on day 0 of AZD1222 vaccination. V and J are TRBV5-5 and TRBJ2-2, with TRBD1 as a possible D gene (5 bases). The sequence came from an adult in good health. The CDR3 loop reads CASSLTGNTGELFF. The DNA of the CDR3 is TGTGCCAGCAGCTTGACAGGGAACACCGGGGAGCTGTTTTTT.